This T cell receptor beta chain stems from a study of OX40 agonist ivuxolimab in advanced cancers. Measured with immunoSEQ multiplex PCR; TCRdb has only the in-frame clones, and not every one. Here the sample spans about 16,000 clones, 70% to 90% being singletons. The CDR3 has 13 amino acids. V lost 4 bases and J lost 3, with 9 bases in between. The germline V gene encodes CDR1 SGHAT and CDR2 FQNNGV. This receptor was identified in an adult with an advanced solid tumor such as melanoma, head and neck, liver or kidney cancer. The specimen comprised CD4+ or CD8+ T cells sorted from blood, sampled in a trial of the OX40 agonist ivuxolimab. The rearrangement links TRBV11-2 to TRBJ1-1; D possibly corresponds to TRBD1 (5 bases). CDR3 sequence: CASSSAGYTEAFF. The CDR3, as DNA: TGTGCCAGCAGCTCCGCAGGGTACACTGAAGCTTTCTTT. The entire variable domain, with the rest obtained from reference TRBV11-2 and TRBJ1-1, is as follows: EAGVAQSPRYKIIEKRQSVAFWCNPISGHATLYWYQQILGQGPKLLIQFQNNGVVDDSQLPKDRFSAERLKGVDSTLKIQPAKLEDSAVYLCASSSAGYTEAFFGQGTRLTVV.